This T cell receptor (beta chain) was identified in a study of cytomegalovirus exposure and HLA in healthy donors. Notes on the study in general: Usually a TCR sequence was rare, but some public TCRs were found in many donors. Subsequent analysis found a tendency for first-cohort TCR clusters to co-occur within the 100 to 150 validation repertoires.

After removal of 6 bases from V and 2 bases from J, the junction contained 8 bases not matched to a gene. This CDR3 contains 15 residues. Germline V gene sequence: CDR1 MDHEN, CDR2 SYDVKM. Regarding this clone: Its antigen is unidentified.

TCRdb's copy holds only in-frame clones and misses some; the assay was immunoSEQ multiplex PCR. The sample contains approximately 140,000 clones, 80% to 90% of which appear only once. The chain links TRBV28 to TRBJ2-7; 9 nucleotides align to TRBD2. Sequenced material: PBMCs. The clonotype was recovered from a woman younger than 35 in good health and CMV-seropositive. The CDR3 DNA reads TGTGCCAGCAGGATCGGACTAGCGCTTCCCTACGAGCAGTACTTC. This gives the protein CASRIGLALPYEQYF. Looking up the rest from reference TRBV28 and TRBJ2-7 gives the full variable domain: DVKVTQSSRYLVKRTGEKVFLECVQDMDHENMFWYRQDPGLGLRLIYFSYDVKMKEKGDIPEGYSVSREKKERFSLILESASTNQTSMYLCASRIGLALPYEQYFGPGTRLTVT.